Following are 21 T cell receptor beta chains from one sample sequenced in a study of T cells in Graves' hyperthyroidism and ophthalmopathy. The source material, RNA transcripts, was used to amplify TCR beta CDR3 regions. During a first-round RT-PCR of the TCR CDR3, the HTBI primer set was used. TCRdb processed the multiplex PCR reads anew with MiXCR; each CDR3 protein has one entry. The data show more than 650,000 distinct CDR3 sequences, 12% to 15% seen once. The sequenced material came from blood. The receptors were sampled from a woman between 18 and 30 years old with Graves' hyperthyroidism.

This clonotype occurred a few times. The chain employs TRBV20-1 and TRBJ1-4; 7 bases are a match to TRBD1. V lost 1 base to trimming and J lost 7 bases; unmatched junction nucleotides: 12. CDR1 is DFQATT, CDR2 SNEGSKA, per germline (reference sequence). CDR3 length equals 16 residues. In nucleotides, the CDR3 is TGCAGTGCTAGAGTTAAGGGCAGGGGGATTGGTGAAAAACTGTTTTTT. Its translation: CSARVKGRGIGEKLFF.

The sample holds a few counts of this clonotype. The chain joins TRBV14 to TRBJ2-1; unclear D gene. From germline, CDR1 is SGHDN and CDR2 FVKESK. V lost 4 bases to trimming and J lost 5 bases, with 12 bases between them. The CDR3 has 14 amino acids. CDR3: CASSLTLRHNEQFF. Here the CDR3 DNA reads TGTGCCAGCAGCCTCACGCTACGCCACAATGAGCAGTTCTTC.

CDR3 in amino acids: CSVEGVGPDWGGANVLTF. The CDR3 nucleotides read TGCAGCGTTGAAGGGGTCGGGCCTGACTGGGGAGGGGCCAACGTCCTGACTTTC. The chain uses TRBV29-1 and TRBJ2-6; no clear D. V was clipped by 1 base and J by 4 bases, with 20 bases between them. The germline CDR1 and CDR2 sequences are SQVTM and ANQGSEA. This CDR3 comprises 18 residues.

The V gene is TRBV12-3 or TRBV12-4, the J gene TRBJ2-7; D is perhaps TRBD1 or TRBD2 (7 bases each). The CDR3 sequence is 14 residues long. Deletions cut 8 bases from V and 2 bases from J, with 16 bases between. Written as DNA, the CDR3 is TGTGCCAGCCGGCCAGGGGGAGGGGCCTACGAGCAGTACTTC. It yields the protein CASRPGGGAYEQYF.

J is TRBJ2-1 and V is TRBV12-3 or TRBV12-4; TRBD2 matches 8 bases. Trimming at V came to 3 bases and at J to 7 bases, leaving 8 bases not matched to a gene. The CDR3 sequence is 15 residues long. CDR3 nucleotides: TGTGCCAGCAGTTTTTCTGGCGGGAGGATGAATGAGCAGTTCTTC. Translation gives CASSFSGGRMNEQFF.

There are a few counts of this clonotype. The chain joins TRBV4-1 to TRBJ2-3, with D possibly TRBD1 on 6 matching bases. Between the trimmed V and J ends, which lost 0 bases and 2 bases, there was a span of 12 bases. This CDR3 has 16 amino acids. In germline, CDR1 is MGHRA, CDR2 YSYEKL. Here the CDR3 reads CASSQDRGTYTDTQYF. Written as DNA, the CDR3 is TGCGCCAGCAGCCAAGATCGTGGGACATACACAGATACGCAGTATTTT.

There are many counts of this clonotype. The J gene is TRBJ1-3, the V gene TRBV11-2; D is unresolved. The V end lost 1 base, the J end lost 2 bases, and 12 bases lay between the germline ends. CDR3 size: 16 residues. Germline CDR1 is SGHAT and CDR2 is FQNNGV. The CDR3 DNA is TGTGCCAGCAGCTTAGCTGCCGGGTTTCCTGGAAACACCATATATTTT. Protein: CASSLAAGFPGNTIYF.

Ten or more counts support this clonotype. The chain combines TRBV2 with TRBJ2-1; 8 positions agree with TRBD1. The V and J ends lost 4 bases and 4 bases, in that order; junction bases with no gene match: 0. The CDR3 consists of 13 residues. The germline V gene encodes CDR1 SNHLY and CDR2 FYNNEI. Here the CDR3 reads CASSGDRYNEQFF. CDR3 coding DNA: TGTGCCAGCAGTGGGGACAGGTACAATGAGCAGTTCTTC.

This clonotype was recorded many times. The chain links TRBV6-1 to TRBJ2-1; 7 positions agree with TRBD2. This CDR3 has 15 residues. V lost 6 bases and J lost 9; bases outside the gene matches: 14. Germline values: CDR1 MNHNS, CDR2 SASEGT. CDR3 coding DNA: TGTGCCAGCAGCCCTAGGTCAGGGAGGGCGGGTGAGCAGTTCTTC. This codes for CASSPRSGRAGEQFF.

The rearrangement joins TRBV30 to TRBJ1-2, with D tentatively TRBD1 (6 bases). Looked up from germline, CDR1 is GTSNPN and CDR2 is SVGIG (reference sequence). The CDR3 has 16 residues. Trimming stripped 0 bases from V and 8 bases from J, with 22 bases between. In DNA form, the CDR3 reads TGTGCCTGGAGTGTTTGGGAGACAGGCCTCTCAGGGGGCTACACCTTC. As protein: CAWSVWETGLSGGYTF.

This clonotype was recorded a few times. This sequence joins TRBV3-1 and TRBJ2-2, with 12 bases fitting TRBD2. Unmatched junction bases numbered 6, after V lost 4 bases and J lost 6 bases. Germline V gene lookup returns CDR1 LGHDT and CDR2 YNNKEL (reference sequence). The CDR3 contains 16 residues. The CDR3 region has the DNA TGTGCCAGCAGCCGACGACTAGCGGGAGTGGCCGGGGAGCTGTTTTTT. Translated, it gives CASSRRLAGVAGELFF.

The chain carries TRBV12-3 or TRBV12-4 and TRBJ2-1, with 12 bases aligning to TRBD2. The V and J ends lost 2 bases and 6 bases, in that order; junction bases with no gene match: 5. CDR3 length equals 16 residues. CDR3 region: CASSLWRLAGVNEQFF. CDR3 coding DNA: TGTGCCAGCAGTTTATGGCGACTAGCGGGAGTCAATGAGCAGTTCTTC.

The V gene is TRBV2, the J gene TRBJ2-3, with 9 nucleotides matching TRBD2. The CDR3 is 16 residues long. V shed 5 bases, J shed 0 bases, and the junction held 6 bases outside the gene matches. Germline loops: CDR1 SNHLY, CDR2 FYNNEI. CDR3 loop: CASSSSGVPSTDTQYF. The CDR3 nucleotides are TGTGCCAGCAGTTCTAGCGGGGTTCCTAGCACAGATACGCAGTATTTT.

The V gene is TRBV7-9, the J gene TRBJ1-1; D is uncertain. With 2 bases removed from V and 5 bases from J, the gap between germline ends came to 6 bases. CDR3 length equals 12 residues. Germline V lookup: CDR1 SEHNR, CDR2 FQNEAQ (reference sequence). The CDR3 protein is CASSLLMTEAFF. CDR3 nucleotide sequence: TGTGCCAGCAGCTTACTAATGACTGAAGCTTTCTTT.

This clonotype was counted many times. This chain joins TRBV11-2 and TRBJ2-1; 7 nucleotides align to TRBD2. The CDR3 is made up of 14 amino acids. The ends lost 1 base at V and 6 bases at J; junction bases unmatched: 3. The germline gives CDR1 SGHAT, CDR2 FQNNGV. For the CDR3, the DNA is TGTGCCAGCAGCTTAGGCGGGAGTGCCAATGAGCAGTTCTTC. As protein: CASSLGGSANEQFF.

In this sample, this clonotype turned up many times. This chain links TRBV24-1 with TRBJ1-5, with 7 positions matching TRBD1. Germline V gene sequence: CDR1 KGHDR, CDR2 SFDVKD. J was trimmed by 2 bases and V by 3 bases; bases with no gene match: 3. This CDR3 spans 15 amino acids. CDR3 amino acids: CATSDRQGGNQPQHF. The CDR3 DNA reads TGTGCCACCAGTGATAGACAGGGCGGCAATCAGCCCCAGCATTTT.

In the case of this clonotype: This may be a read error: a much more frequent sequence differs by one nucleotide. The conserved phenylalanine or tryptophan is not found at the CDR3 terminus, so this likely reflects a read error. V usage is TRBV30 and J usage is TRBJ2-7; the D gene is possibly TRBD2 (5 bases). Trimming removed 4 bases from V and 2 bases from J, with 9 bases in between. The germline gives CDR1 GTSNPN, CDR2 SVGIG (reference sequence). There are 12 residues in the CDR3. The CDR3 loop reads CAWTSGAYEQYL. Written as DNA, the CDR3 is TGTGCCTGGACCTCCGGGGCCTACGAGCAGTACCTC.

This clonotype appeared a single time. V gene TRBV11-2 combines with J gene TRBJ2-1, with 11 bases that match TRBD2. The germline gives CDR1 SGHAT, CDR2 FQNNGV. J lost 7 bases, V lost 5 bases, and 10 bases had no gene match. The CDR3 has 16 residues. CDR3 in DNA: TGTGCCAGCAGCCCGATGATAGCGGGAGGGCGGAATGAGCAGTTCTTC. Its protein is CASSPMIAGGRNEQFF.

This clonotype was detected ten times or more. The chain recombines TRBV20-1 with TRBJ2-7, with D possibly TRBD1 on 5 matching bases. Trimming shortened V by 3 bases and J by 7 bases, and 19 bases separated the two germline ends. Germline V CDR1 and CDR2: DFQATT, SNEGSKA (reference sequence). The CDR3 runs 14 residues. The CDR3 DNA is TGCAGTGCTAGCCGACAGAGCCAGTTTCGGGAGCAGTACTTC. Translating gives CSASRQSQFREQYF.

Many counts were recorded for this clonotype. This chain links TRBV18 with TRBJ1-5; TRBD1 matches 10 bases. The CDR3 extends over 15 amino acids. The germline gives CDR1 KGHSH, CDR2 LQKENI. V dropped 5 bases and J dropped 4; count of bases not matched to a gene: 5. CDR3 loop: CASSSRQGANQPQHF. CDR3 nucleotide sequence: TGTGCCAGCTCATCTCGACAGGGGGCAAATCAGCCCCAGCATTTT.

In this sample, this clonotype turned up many times. One junction end does not reproduce the germline sequence, and a read error may be involved. The chain is built from TRBV12-3 or TRBV12-4 and TRBJ2-5; either TRBD1 or TRBD2 may supply D (5 bases each). The CDR3 runs 14 residues. The CDR3 bases are TGTGCCAGCAGCTTAGGGACGGGCCAAGAGACCCAGTACTTC. Translating gives CASSLGTGQETQYF.